This passage covers 14 T cell receptor beta chains from one sample sequenced in a study of shared clonotypes between healthy human individuals. TCRdb keeps only in-frame clones here, not all; method: immunoSEQ multiplex PCR. The table lists hundreds of thousands of clones, approximately 96% of them singletons. CD45RO negativity and positive selection for CCR7 defined naive CD8 cells, a population that excluded terminally differentiated effector memory CD45RA+ cells. Sequenced: naive CD8+ T cells sorted from blood. The receptors shown here come from a woman aged 25 to 39 in good health.

The chain links TRBV7-6 to TRBJ1-4; D unclear. V gave up 5 bases and J gave up 5 bases, with 15 bases separating them. Germline V gene sequence: CDR1 SGHVS, CDR2 FNYEAQ. The CDR3 has 15 residues. CDR3 sequence reads: CASSPAEGENEKLFF. CDR3 in DNA: TGTGCCAGCAGCCCCGCGGAGGGTGAGAATGAAAAACTGTTTTTT. Variable domain in full (rest from reference TRBV7-6 and TRBJ1-4): GAGVSQSPRYKVTKRGQDVALRCDPISGHVSLYWYRQALGQGPEFLTYFNYEAQQDKSGLPNDRFSAERPEGSISTLTIQRTEQRDSAMYRCASSPAEGENEKLFFGSGTQLSVL.

The CDR3 here is CASSLTGYSYEQYF. For the CDR3, the DNA is TGTGCCAGCAGTCTGACAGGGTACTCCTACGAGCAGTACTTC. This chain connects TRBV28 to TRBJ2-7; TRBD1 matches 7 bases. Germline-derived CDR1 and CDR2 are MDHEN and SYDVKM. This CDR3 contains 14 residues. J was trimmed by 0 bases and V by 5 bases; bases with no gene match: 4. The full variable domain, in which reference TRBV28 and TRBJ2-7 provide the parts outside the CDR3, is DVKVTQSSRYLVKRTGEKVFLECVQDMDHENMFWYRQDPGLGLRLIYFSYDVKMKEKGDIPEGYSVSREKKERFSLILESASTNQTSMYLCASSLTGYSYEQYFGPGTRLTVT.

V gene TRBV4-1 combines with J gene TRBJ2-7, with TRBD2 matching over 7 bases. This CDR3 comprises 14 residues. Germline V gene lookup returns CDR1 MGHRA and CDR2 YSYEKL. Trimming took 3 bases from V and 2 from J; bases not matched to a gene: 4. CDR3 DNA sequence: TGCGCCAGCAGCCATTGGGGGAGGGCCTACGAGCAGTACTTC. Translation gives CASSHWGRAYEQYF.

V usage is TRBV25-1 and J usage is TRBJ2-1, with no clear D. V was cut by 0 bases and J by 5 bases, with 2 bases left in between. The CDR3 loop spans 12 amino acids. Germline CDR1 and CDR2: MGHDK and SYGVNS. This CDR3 is CASSEYNNEQFF. DNA for the CDR3: TGTGCCAGCAGTGAATATAACAATGAGCAGTTCTTC.

The count of this clone is one. Other DNA sequences within the sample encode an identical CDR3. The chain links TRBV27 to TRBJ2-1; D ambiguous. The V end was cut by 0 bases, the J end by 8 bases, with 8 bases between. This CDR3 region has 13 residues. Germline V gives CDR1 MNHEY, CDR2 SMNVEV (reference sequence). The CDR3 region is CASSLSGLHEQFF. The CDR3 DNA sequence: TGTGCCAGCAGTTTATCAGGGCTCCATGAGCAGTTCTTC.

On this clone: Other DNA sequences from this sample encode an identical CDR3 as well. The chain joins TRBV19 to TRBJ2-7; TRBD1 agrees at 7 bases. The junction had 2 bases not matched to a gene; V was cut back by 1 base and J by 5 bases. The CDR3 totals 13 residues. The germline gives CDR1 LNHDA, CDR2 SQIVND (reference sequence). The CDR3 sequence is CASSIAGGNEQYF. CDR3 nucleotide sequence: TGTGCCAGTAGTATAGCAGGGGGTAACGAGCAGTACTTC. Supplemented by reference TRBV19 and TRBJ2-7, the full variable domain reads DGGITQSPKYLFRKEGQNVTLSCEQNLNHDAMYWYRQDPGQGLRLIYYSQIVNDFQKGDIAEGYSVSREKKESFPLTVTSAQKNPTAFYLCASSIAGGNEQYFGPGTRLTVT.

Written as DNA, the CDR3 is TGCAGTGCTAGAGTCGAAAATACGCAGTATTTT. Its protein is CSARVENTQYF. The V and J genes are TRBV20-1 and TRBJ2-3; D gene unclear. The CDR3 has 11 amino acids. CDR1 and CDR2 from the germline V gene are DFQATT and SNEGSKA (reference sequence). Trimming cost V 1 base and J 7 bases, with 6 bases left between them.

For this clone: The identical CDR3 is also encoded by other nucleotide sequences in the sample. This CDR3 reads CSVERGMNTEAFF. The CDR3 nucleotides read TGCAGCGTTGAGAGGGGAATGAACACTGAAGCTTTCTTT. The chain combines TRBV29-1 with TRBJ1-1, with D maybe TRBD1 (5 bases). The CDR3 runs 13 residues. Germline V gives CDR1 SQVTM, CDR2 ANQGSEA. V was shortened by 3 bases and J by 0 bases, with 8 bases between the two germline ends. The variable domain in full, with the rest retrieved from reference TRBV29-1 and TRBJ1-1, is SAVISQKPSRDICQRGTSLTIQCQVDSQVTMMFWYRQQPGQSLTLIATANQGSEATYESGFVIDKFPISRPNLTFSTLTVSNMSPEDSSIYLCSVERGMNTEAFFGQGTRLTVV.

The chain couples TRBV19 to TRBJ2-7; D is possibly TRBD1 or TRBD2 (5 bases each). The CDR3 consists of 13 residues. From germline, CDR1 is LNHDA and CDR2 SQIVND (reference sequence). Between the trimmed V and J ends, which lost 8 bases and 6 bases, there was a span of 17 bases. CDR3 bases: TGTGCCAGTCGAACTGGGACGGGGCGCGAGCAGTACTTC. This sequence encodes CASRTGTGREQYF.

The chain recombines TRBV7-9 with TRBJ2-1; perhaps TRBD2 as D (5 bases). Germline V gene lookup returns CDR1 SEHNR and CDR2 FQNEAQ (reference sequence). This CDR3 region has 13 residues. The germline V and J ends were trimmed by 1 base and 12 bases, with 13 bases remaining between them. The CDR3, as DNA: TGTGCCAGCAGCTTAGGAAAGGGCGGGCCGCAGTTCTTC. It codes for CASSLGKGGPQFF.

The chain couples TRBV28 to TRBJ1-5; D is ambiguous. V lost 3 bases to trimming and J lost 7 bases, with 13 bases between them. The germline V gene has CDR1 MDHEN and CDR2 SYDVKM. The CDR3 loop spans 14 amino acids. In nucleotides, the CDR3 is TGTGCCAGCAGTTTTAGCCGGGATAACCAGCCCCAGCATTTT. Protein: CASSFSRDNQPQHF. The full variable domain, rest sourced from reference TRBV28 and TRBJ1-5, is DVKVTQSSRYLVKRTGEKVFLECVQDMDHENMFWYRQDPGLGLRLIYFSYDVKMKEKGDIPEGYSVSREKKERFSLILESASTNQTSMYLCASSFSRDNQPQHFGDGTRLSIL.

The chain couples TRBV7-9 to TRBJ1-2; unclear D gene. Germline CDR1 is SEHNR and CDR2 is FQNEAQ (reference sequence). This CDR3 contains 14 residues. Deletions cut 2 bases from V and 5 bases from J, with 12 bases between. The CDR3 nucleotides read TGTGCCAGCAGCTTACTACATTCTTGGTATGGCTACACCTTC. Encoded protein: CASSLLHSWYGYTF.

A single count supports this clone. The J gene is TRBJ2-1, the V gene TRBV6-1; D is unresolved. The ends were cut back, 7 bases at V and 0 bases at J, with 10 bases in the middle. The CDR3 contains 14 residues. Germline assignment: CDR1 MNHNS and CDR2 SASEGT. The CDR3 coding sequence is TGTGCCAGCAAACAAACTGGCTCCTACAATGAGCAGTTCTTC. This codes for CASKQTGSYNEQFF.

The rearrangement uses TRBV2 and TRBJ2-3, with D unresolved. Germline V CDR1 and CDR2: SNHLY, FYNNEI. The ends were cut back, 0 bases at V and 5 bases at J, with 15 bases in the middle. There are 16 residues in the CDR3. CDR3 DNA sequence: TGTGCCAGCAGTGAAGCGAGGACCATGCCTCAAGATACGCAGTATTTT. It is translated as CASSEARTMPQDTQYF.